This T cell receptor (beta chain) was documented in a study of blood T cell repertoires in COVID-19. About the research overall: Acute-phase and convalescent COVID-19 samples originated in the United States, Italy and Spain. The analysed material was cDNA or gDNA that came from T cells, B-cell-depleted T cells, or PBMCs.

In the authors' workflow: Nucleated cell number was recorded as an estimate derived from reference gene primer amplification. Repertoires were generated with immunoSEQ multiplex PCR, while TCRdb's copy carries only in-frame clones and drops some. D and trimming were read from the DNA, whereas the V and J calls and clone size are those reported in that table. Among more than 95,000 clones, around 81% were seen once, and the ten largest hold 3.8%. V lost 5 bases and J 0 bases, leaving 6 bases between the germline ends. The CDR3 covers 13 residues. The germline CDR1 and CDR2 sequences are SGHNT and YENEEA.

This clonotype was sampled from a woman aged 50 to 60 with acute or convalescent COVID-19. What was sequenced was peripheral blood. J is TRBJ2-3 and V is TRBV11-3; unclear D gene. CDR3 in amino acids: CASSLTSTDTQYF. Here the CDR3 DNA reads TGTGCCAGCAGCCTTACTAGCACAGATACGCAGTATTTT.